This T cell receptor beta chain was obtained from a study of blood T cell repertoires in COVID-19. Study information: Italy, Spain and the United States were the sources of the convalescent and acute COVID-19 samples. T cells, B-cell-depleted T cells, or PBMCs provided the cDNA or gDNA that served as material.

Source study methods: Estimated nucleated cell counts came from reference gene primer amplification. This table comes from immunoSEQ multiplex PCR, and its TCRdb copy is limited to in-frame clones, with some not included. V, J and clone size are those of that table, while D and trimming were read from the DNA. Seen here are around 160,000 clones, more than 70% observed once, and the top ten hold 13%. On this clone: Other DNA sequences in the same sample also yield this CDR3.

The CDR3 has 12 amino acids. Germline V gene sequence: CDR1 MDHEN, CDR2 SYDVKM. V was clipped by 9 bases and J by 3 bases, with 11 bases between them. The V and J genes are TRBV28 and TRBJ1-2, with D possibly being TRBD1 (5 bases). The sample was peripheral blood. The receptor's source is a man aged 55 to 70 with active or convalescent COVID-19. As DNA, the CDR3 is TGTGCCAGTAGGCAGGGTTACTATGGCTACACCTTC. As protein: CASRQGYYGYTF.